A single sample gave rise to the 14 T cell receptor beta chains below, sequenced in a study of cytomegalovirus exposure and HLA in healthy donors (TCRdb year 2017). The library was made by the immunoSEQ multiplex PCR assay. The multiplex PCR relied on a mix of 60 forward primers for TCR Vbeta segments and 13 reverse primers for TCR Jbeta segments. TCRdb holds this immuneACCESS table with in-frame rearrangements only. Some clones are missing; in checked studies, unresolved V genes explain under half, and the rest has no known cause. Across this sample there are approximately 130,000 clones, with roughly 79% seen only once. Over 1.5% of the sample goes to the ten largest clones. Sequenced: PBMCs. The receptor set was obtained from a woman aged 40 to 50 in good health and CMV-seronegative.

The chain links TRBV4-1 to TRBJ1-1, with D possibly matching TRBD1 (5 bases). There are 15 residues in the CDR3. The V and J ends lost 0 bases and 4 bases respectively, with 12 bases between them. The germline CDR1 and CDR2 sequences are MGHRA and YSYEKL. CDR3 nucleotide sequence: TGCGCCAGCAGCCAAGATCCAGGGTCGGGCACTGAAGCTTTCTTT. It codes for CASSQDPGSGTEAFF.

This chain links TRBV18 with TRBJ1-1; 8 nucleotides match TRBD1. Germline loops: CDR1 KGHSH, CDR2 LQKENI. This CDR3 spans 15 amino acids. Trimming removed 3 bases from V and 5 bases from J; junction bases left unmatched: 8. CDR3 nucleotide sequence: TGTGCCAGCTCACCCCTTGACAGGGGACGGACTGAAGCTTTCTTT. This codes for CASSPLDRGRTEAFF. Full variable domain (missing parts from reference TRBV18 and TRBJ1-1): NAGVMQNPRHLVRRRGQEARLRCSPMKGHSHVYWYRQLPEEGLKFMVYLQKENIIDESGMPKERFSAEFPKEGPSILRIQQVVRGDSAAYFCASSPLDRGRTEAFFGQGTRLTVV.

The V call is TRBV11-2, the J call TRBJ1-4; 7 nucleotides align to TRBD1. V lost 3 bases to trimming and J lost 2 bases; unmatched junction nucleotides: 12. The CDR3 covers 18 residues. Germline lookup yields CDR1 SGHAT and CDR2 FQNNGV. The CDR3 bases are TGTGCCAGCAGCTTCCGATTAACAGGGGCGCACACTAATGAAAAACTGTTTTTT. Protein: CASSFRLTGAHTNEKLFF.

The sample holds one count of this clone. The chain combines TRBV4-1 with TRBJ2-3, with 8 bases that match TRBD2. The CDR3 is made up of 16 amino acids. V trimming: 3 bases; J trimming: 7 bases; junction bases outside the gene matches: 12. Germline-derived CDR1 and CDR2 are MGHRA and YSYEKL. CDR3 sequence reads: CASSQGHSGGSYTQYF. The CDR3 bases are TGCGCCAGCAGCCAGGGCCACTCGGGGGGGAGTTATACGCAGTATTTT.

V is TRBV28 and J is TRBJ2-7, with D hard to call. The CDR3 contains 14 residues. Germline-derived CDR1 and CDR2 are MDHEN and SYDVKM. Trimming removed 2 bases at V and 5 bases at J, with 13 bases between. The CDR3 loop is CASSLLGEVHEQYF. The CDR3 DNA follows: TGTGCCAGCAGTTTACTAGGAGAGGTCCACGAGCAGTACTTC.

In this sample, this clone turned up once. The chain combines TRBV28 with TRBJ2-7; 7 bases are shared with TRBD1. The germline V gene has CDR1 MDHEN and CDR2 SYDVKM. This CDR3 spans 14 amino acids. The J segment lost 4 bases and the V segment lost 2 bases, leaving 5 bases of the junction unmatched. CDR3 sequence (DNA): TGTGCCAGCAGTTTACCTGGACAGGTGTACGAGCAGTACTTC. Protein: CASSLPGQVYEQYF.

The rearrangement links TRBV7-8 to TRBJ2-5, with 7 bases aligning to TRBD2. The CDR3 totals 15 residues. The germline V gene encodes CDR1 SGHVS and CDR2 FQNEAQ. J was trimmed by 2 bases and V by 1 base; bases with no gene match: 4. The CDR3 DNA follows: TGTGCCAGCAGCTTAGAACTAGCGCTGCAAGAGACCCAGTACTTC. This gives the protein CASSLELALQETQYF. The entire variable domain, with the rest obtained from reference TRBV7-8 and TRBJ2-5, is as follows: GAGVSQSPRYKVAKRGQDVALRCDPISGHVSLFWYQQALGQGPEFLTYFQNEAQLDKSGLPSDRFFAERPEGSVSTLKIQRTQQEDSAVYLCASSLELALQETQYFGPGTRLLVL.

The chain recombines TRBV9 with TRBJ2-6; D perhaps matches TRBD2 (6 bases). Germline V gene data show CDR1 as SGDLS and CDR2 as YYNGEE. This CDR3 comprises 16 residues. V dropped 2 bases and J dropped 0 bases, with 9 bases sitting between them. The chain's CDR3 is CASSVGGPSGANVLTF. In DNA, the CDR3 is TGTGCCAGCAGCGTGGGGGGTCCCTCTGGGGCCAACGTCCTGACTTTC.

This clone was recorded once. V is TRBV14 and J is TRBJ2-7; D is unresolved. The CDR3 consists of 13 residues. V lost 1 base, J lost 3 bases, and 7 bases lay in between. Per the germline V gene, CDR1 is SGHDN and CDR2 is FVKESK. DNA for the CDR3: TGTGCCAGCAGCCAAGGCTTACTCTACGAGCAGTACTTC. This encodes CASSQGLLYEQYF.

This chain connects TRBV11-2 to TRBJ2-1, with a possible D match to TRBD2 (7 bases). The CDR3 has 14 residues. Trimming left V 7 bases short and J 5 bases short, with 15 bases between. Per germline, CDR1 SGHAT and CDR2 FQNNGV. The CDR3 spells CASIHPGGNNEQFF. CDR3 nucleotides: TGTGCCAGCATCCATCCGGGGGGCAACAATGAGCAGTTCTTC. Filled out from reference TRBV11-2 and TRBJ2-1, the complete variable domain reads EAGVAQSPRYKIIEKRQSVAFWCNPISGHATLYWYQQILGQGPKLLIQFQNNGVVDDSQLPKDRFSAERLKGVDSTLKIQPAKLEDSAVYLCASIHPGGNNEQFFGPGTRLTVL.

This clone was seen a single time. V usage is TRBV7-6 and J usage is TRBJ2-7, with D tentatively TRBD1 (6 bases). Germline CDR1 is SGHVS and CDR2 is FNYEAQ. This CDR3 contains 11 residues. V dropped 1 base and J dropped 9 bases, with 7 bases sitting between them. DNA for the CDR3: TGTGCCAGCAGCTTAGGAGGGGGGCAGTACTTC. As protein: CASSLGGGQYF. The variable domain in full, completed from reference TRBV7-6 and TRBJ2-7, reads GAGVSQSPRYKVTKRGQDVALRCDPISGHVSLYWYRQALGQGPEFLTYFNYEAQQDKSGLPNDRFSAERPEGSISTLTIQRTEQRDSAMYRCASSLGGGQYFGPGTRLTVT.

The V and J genes are TRBV7-9 and TRBJ2-1; 9 bases line up with TRBD2. The germline V gene encodes CDR1 SEHNR and CDR2 FQNEAQ (reference sequence). The CDR3 length is 15 residues. Unmatched junction bases numbered 6, after V lost 1 base and J lost 8 bases. The CDR3 DNA reads as TGTGCCAGCAGCTTAGAGTCGCGGGGGGGCCATGAGCAGTTCTTC. Its protein product is CASSLESRGGHEQFF. Combining the CDR3 with reference TRBV7-9 and TRBJ2-1 gives the whole variable domain DTGVSQNPRHKITKRGQNVTFRCDPISEHNRLYWYRQTLGQGPEFLTYFQNEAQLEKSRLLSDRFSAERPKGSFSTLEIQRTEQGDSAMYLCASSLESRGGHEQFFGPGTRLTVL.

The gene calls are TRBV6-6 and TRBJ1-3; 11 nucleotides agree with TRBD1. The germline V gene has CDR1 MNHNY and CDR2 SVGAGI (reference sequence). The CDR3 has 15 residues. Losses at the gene ends were 5 bases for V and 7 bases for J; bases not matched to a gene: 7. Here the CDR3 DNA reads TGTGCCAGCAGTGTTAGGGACAGGGGGGCCAACACCATATATTTT. Its translation is CASSVRDRGANTIYF.

Of note for this clone: This specimen includes other DNA sequences encoding the same CDR3. The rearrangement links TRBV7-6 to TRBJ2-2, with 8 bases matching TRBD1. J gave up 5 bases and V 1 base, and 3 bases lay outside the gene matches. CDR3 length equals 15 residues. Germline CDR1 is SGHVS and CDR2 is FNYEAQ. CDR3 in amino acids: CASSLGQGATGELFF. The CDR3 bases are TGTGCCAGCAGCTTAGGCCAGGGGGCGACCGGGGAGCTGTTTTTT.